The rows below give T cell receptor beta chains drawn from one sample of a study of blood T cell repertoires in COVID-19. Method: immunoSEQ multiplex PCR; TCRdb's copy keeps in-frame clones and lacks some. The table lists about 200,000 clones, approximately 81% of them singletons. Sequenced material: peripheral blood. The source is a woman aged 80 or over with acute or convalescent COVID-19. Each CDR3 is given with its conserved first and last residue.

>TRBJ1-1|TRBV3-1/TRBV3-2
CASSLTGGGGNTEAFF
>TRBJ1-2|TRBV7-9
CASSSTGVIYGYTF
>TRBJ1-6|TRBV20-1
CSPPGISLHF
>TRBJ2-7|TRBV29-1
CSVDEQGNEQYF
>TRBJ2-3|TRBV5-1
CASSLAQRTSPRIPDTQYF
>TRBJ2-7|TRBV6-1
CASSAHSTSLQVWQYF
>TRBJ2-3|TRBV6-5
CASSYAGAGADTQYF
>TRBJ2-3|TRBV7-9
CASSSRTSGLGDTQYF
>TRBJ2-1|TRBV7-2
CANSRQGTYNEQFF
>TRBJ2-5|TRBV19
CASSTGDTARETQYF
>TRBJ1-1|TRBV7-2
CASSSNSFEAFF
>TRBJ1-4|TRBV25-1
CASSDAGPKNEKLFF
>TRBJ1-2|TRBV28
CASRPRDGDPSYYGYTF
>TRBJ2-7|TRBV7-9
CASSEGQESYEQYF
>TRBJ2-3|TRBV5-4
CASSLDSGLTDTQYF
>TRBJ2-1|TRBV24-1
CATSDLLTSEQFF
>TRBJ1-3|TRBV4-3
CASSQDGNRVYGNTIYF
>TRBJ1-5|TRBV12-3/TRBV12-4
CASSGAGNQPQHF
>TRBJ1-1|TRBV6-5
CASSGRAGHTEAFF
>TRBJ1-2|TRBV7-9
CASSFMEGGYTF
>TRBJ2-7|TRBV19
CASSIPRGQSYEQYF
>TRBJ1-2|TRBV11-2
CASSPDRGGYGYTF
>TRBJ1-6|TRBV3-1/TRBV3-2
CASSPRQANSPLHF
>TRBJ2-2|TRBV28
CASSAVGDGELFF
>TRBJ2-7|TRBV7-2
CASSTGGGYEQYF
>TRBJ1-6|TRBV7-9
CASSLAGQDNSPLHF